This paragraph covers one T cell receptor beta chain sequence. Sequencing used immunoSEQ multiplex PCR; TCRdb keeps in-frame clones, though not all of them. The repertoire holds roughly 86,000 clones, with about 91% as singletons. This sample was taken from a study of OX40 agonist ivuxolimab in advanced cancers. The CDR3 extends over 15 amino acids. Trimming shortened V by 7 bases and J by 2 bases, and 15 bases separated the two germline ends. Germline V gene data show CDR1 as SGHNT and CDR2 as YYREEE (reference sequence). The gene calls are TRBV5-4 and TRBJ2-2; D possibly corresponds to TRBD1 (5 bases). Here the sequenced sample was CD4+ or CD8+ T cells sorted from blood, taken in a trial of the OX40 agonist ivuxolimab. The receptor's source is an adult with an advanced solid tumor such as melanoma, head and neck, liver or kidney cancer. In nucleotides, the CDR3 is TGTGCCAGCCGGCTGGGGCACCCTAACACCGGGGAGCTGTTTTTT. Translated: CASRLGHPNTGELFF.